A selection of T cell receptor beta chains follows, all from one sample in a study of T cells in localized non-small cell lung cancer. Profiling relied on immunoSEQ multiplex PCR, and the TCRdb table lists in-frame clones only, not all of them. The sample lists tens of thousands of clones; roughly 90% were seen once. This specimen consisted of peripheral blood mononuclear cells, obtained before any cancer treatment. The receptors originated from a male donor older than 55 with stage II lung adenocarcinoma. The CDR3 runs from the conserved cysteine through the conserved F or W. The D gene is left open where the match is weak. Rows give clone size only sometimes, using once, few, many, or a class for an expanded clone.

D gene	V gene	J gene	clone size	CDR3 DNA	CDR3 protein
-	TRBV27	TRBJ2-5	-	TGTGCCAGCAGCCCGGGATGGGGCGTCATCTTGCAAGAGACCCAGTACTTC	CASSPGWGVILQETQYF
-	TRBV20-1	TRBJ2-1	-	TGCAGTGCTATCGGATACAATGAGCAGTTCTTC	CSAIGYNEQFF
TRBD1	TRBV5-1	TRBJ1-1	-	TGCGCCAGCAGCCGTGACAGGGGAGGCACTGAAGCTTTCTTT	CASSRDRGGTEAFF
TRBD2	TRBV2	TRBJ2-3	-	TGTGCCAGCAGCGCCGGACTAGCGGGGGCAGATACGCAGTATTTT	CASSAGLAGADTQYF
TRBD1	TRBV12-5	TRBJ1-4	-	TGTGCTAGTGGTTTGGCCCGGACAGGGTATGAAAAACTGTTTTTT	CASGLARTGYEKLFF
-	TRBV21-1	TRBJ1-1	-	TGTGCCAGCAGCAAAGCAAAGGGGTTGAACACTGAAGCTTTCTTT	CASSKAKGLNTEAFF
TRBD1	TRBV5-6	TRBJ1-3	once	TGTGCCAGCAGCCCCTTGGACAGGGACGGTGGAAACACCATATATTTT	CASSPLDRDGGNTIYF
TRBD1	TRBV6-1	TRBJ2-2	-	TGTGCCAGCAGTGTTCAGGGGGACACCGGGGAGCTGTTTTTT	CASSVQGDTGELFF
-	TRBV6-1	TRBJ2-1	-	TGTGCCAGCAGTGAATTCAATGAGCAGTTCTTC	CASSEFNEQFF
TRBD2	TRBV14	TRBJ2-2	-	TGTGCCAGCAGCACTAGCGGGAGAATTGGGGGCACCGGGGAGCTGTTTTTT	CASSTSGRIGGTGELFF
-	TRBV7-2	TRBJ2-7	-	TGTGCCAGCAGCTTAGCGGCTTCCTACGAGCAGTACTTC	CASSLAASYEQYF
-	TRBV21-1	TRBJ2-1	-	TGTGCCAGCAGCAAAGAAGGGGTGGGAGGGAGCTCCTACAATGAGCAGTTCTTC	CASSKEGVGGSSYNEQFF
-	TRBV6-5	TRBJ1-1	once	TGTGCCAGCTTAGGATCGAACACTGAAGCTTTCTTT	CASLGSNTEAFF
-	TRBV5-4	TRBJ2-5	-	TGTGCCAGCAGCTTGGGCAGGGACGAGACCCAGTACTTC	CASSLGRDETQYF
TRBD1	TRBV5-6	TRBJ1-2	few	TGTGCCAGCAGCTGGGGACAGTCAACGTATGGCTACACCTTC	CASSWGQSTYGYTF
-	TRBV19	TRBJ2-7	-	TGTGCCAGTAGTATAGACGCCGCTCAGCAGCAGTACTTC	CASSIDAAQQQYF
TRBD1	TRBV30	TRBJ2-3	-	TGTGCCTGGAGGGACAGGGGGCGCGTAGATACGCAGTATTTT	CAWRDRGRVDTQYF